These T cell receptor beta chains were read from a single sample in a study of blood T cell repertoires in COVID-19. Some clones are missing from TCRdb's copy, which holds only in-frame ones; the method was immunoSEQ multiplex PCR. Of about 100,000 clones in the sample, 65% to 85% are singletons; the top ten hold around 4.5%. Sequences were obtained from peripheral blood. The receptors come from a man in his sixties with acute or convalescent COVID-19. Both conserved end residues are part of each CDR3. The D gene is left open where the match is weak. The size field is filled for only some rows; it gives once, few, many or a size class.

>TRBV2|NA|TRBD2|TRBJ2-1
TGTGCCAGCAGTGAACCACTAGCGGAGTACAATGAGCAGTTCTTC
CASSEPLAEYNEQFF
>TRBV5-6|NA|TRBD1|TRBJ1-6
TGTGCCAGCAGCTTGGCCGCGGGACAGGGTAATTCACCCCTCCACTTT
CASSLAAGQGNSPLHF
>TRBV7-6|NA|TRBD1|TRBJ1-4
TGTGCCAGCAGCTCCGGACAGGGTGCTAATGAAAAACTGTTTTTT
CASSSGQGANEKLFF
>TRBV3-1/TRBV3-2|NA|NA|TRBJ2-1
TGTGCCAGCAGCCAAGAAGGAGGGACTGAGCAGTTCTTC
CASSQEGGTEQFF
>TRBV15|NA|NA|TRBJ1-4
TGTGCCACCAGCAGCGGTCAGGGTCATGAAAAACTGTTTTTT
CATSSGQGHEKLFF
>TRBV9|NA|TRBD2|TRBJ2-7
TGTGCCAGCAGCATAACTAGCGGGAATGAGCAGTACTTC
CASSITSGNEQYF
>TRBV2|few|TRBD1|TRBJ1-2
TGTGCCAGCAGTGAGGGGACAGGGGCTGGTGGCTACACCTTC
CASSEGTGAGGYTF
>TRBV5-4|NA|NA|TRBJ2-7
TGTGCCAGCAGCAGGGGTCGCTACGAGCAGTACTTC
CASSRGRYEQYF
>TRBV6-6|once|TRBD2|TRBJ2-7
TGTGCCAGCAGTTCTTCACTAGCGGGCGATCACTACGAGCAGTACTTC
CASSSSLAGDHYEQYF
>TRBV3-1/TRBV3-2|few|TRBD1|TRBJ2-1
TGTGCCAGCAGCCATGGGGACAGGGATTACGGTGAGCAGTTCTTC
CASSHGDRDYGEQFF
>TRBV6-5|NA|TRBD1|TRBJ1-6
TGTGCCAGCAGCCCGGACAGGGAGGTTTCACCCCTCCACTTT
CASSPDREVSPLHF
>TRBV7-9|NA|NA|TRBJ1-1
TGTGCCAGCAGCTTAGGTGGGGCGAACACTGAAGCTTTCTTT
CASSLGGANTEAFF
>TRBV2|once|TRBD2|TRBJ2-1
TGTGCCAGCAGCCTTAGCGGGAACTCCTACAATGAGCAGTTCTTC
CASSLSGNSYNEQFF
>TRBV6-1|NA|NA|TRBJ1-5
TGTGCCAGCAGTGAAAAACAGGGTTTACAGCCCCAGCATTTT
CASSEKQGLQPQHF
>TRBV5-5|once|TRBD2|TRBJ2-5
TGTGCCAGCAGCCTATTAGCGGGAGGGCCGGAGACCCAGTACTTC
CASSLLAGGPETQYF
>TRBV5-1|NA|TRBD1|TRBJ2-1
TGCGCCAGCAGCTTGTCGGGACAGGGGTACAATGAGCAGTTCTTC
CASSLSGQGYNEQFF
>TRBV4-1|few|TRBD1|TRBJ2-7
TGCGCCAGCAGCCATCCCCTAGACAGGGGGAATACCTACGAGCAGTACTTC
CASSHPLDRGNTYEQYF
>TRBV10-3|NA|NA|TRBJ1-2
TGTGCCATCAGCGGAGCTAACTATGGCTACACCTTC
CAISGANYGYTF
>TRBV19|NA|TRBD2|TRBJ2-5
TGTGCCAGTAGGGGACTAGCGAAGATGGAAGAGACCCAGTACTTC
CASRGLAKMEETQYF
>TRBV2|NA|NA|TRBJ1-2
TGTGCCAGCAGTGTTACAGGGACGCTCGGCTATGGCTACACCTTC
CASSVTGTLGYGYTF
>TRBV6-5|few|TRBD2|TRBJ2-1
TGTGCCAGTGGAACTAGCGAAAACAATGAGCAGTTCTTC
CASGTSENNEQFF
>TRBV7-2|NA|TRBD1|TRBJ1-5
TGTGCCAGCAGCTTAAACGACAGGGGGCTTCAGCCCCAGCATTTT
CASSLNDRGLQPQHF
>TRBV4-1|NA|TRBD2|TRBJ2-7
TGCGCCAGCAGCCCCTGGGTGCAGCGGGGGGGAAGCTCCTACGAGCAGTACTTC
CASSPWVQRGGSSYEQYF
>TRBV6-1|NA|TRBD2|TRBJ2-5
TGTGCCAGCAGTGACATCCAAGGGACTAGCGGGGGCCGGGGAGAGACCCAGTACTTC
CASSDIQGTSGGRGETQYF
>TRBV6-4|NA|TRBD1|TRBJ1-6
TGTGCCAGCAGTAGACAGGGGAGCAATTCACCCCTCCACTTT
CASSRQGSNSPLHF
>TRBV11-3|NA|NA|TRBJ2-2
TGTGCCAGCAGCTTCACGAGGGTAATCCAGCACACCGGGGAGCTGTTTTTT
CASSFTRVIQHTGELFF
>TRBV27|NA|TRBD1|TRBJ1-2
TGTGCCAGCAGTCCCTACGACAGGGTTGGTGGTTATGGCTACACCTTC
CASSPYDRVGGYGYTF
>TRBV18|NA|NA|TRBJ2-5
TGTGCCAGCTCACCACCCCAACCGTCCGGGGAGACCCAGTACTTC
CASSPPQPSGETQYF
>TRBV4-1|NA|TRBD1|TRBJ2-3
TGCGCCAGCAGCAGACAGGGAGTTGGGCCCACAGATACGCAGTATTTT
CASSRQGVGPTDTQYF
>TRBV28|few|NA|TRBJ2-7
TGTGCCAGCCGCTCTAGGCGGAAGTCCTACGAGCAGTACTTC
CASRSRRKSYEQYF
>TRBV6-5|few|NA|TRBJ1-1
TGTGCCAGCACTCATACAGGGAACATGAACACTGAAGCTTTCTTT
CASTHTGNMNTEAFF
>TRBV28|NA|TRBD2|TRBJ2-2
TGTGCCAGCCTTAGACTAGCGGGCTCCGGGGAGCTGTTTTTT
CASLRLAGSGELFF
>TRBV28|once|NA|TRBJ2-5
TGTGCCAGCAGAGCACAGGGTACGGGGACCCAGTACTTC
CASRAQGTGTQYF
>TRBV5-1|NA|NA|TRBJ1-2
TGCGCCAGCAGCTTGGCGTCCGGGACTCATGGCTACACCTTC
CASSLASGTHGYTF
>TRBV28|few|NA|TRBJ1-5
TGTGCCAGCAGTTTCGCAGGGTTCAATCAGCCCCAGCATTTT
CASSFAGFNQPQHF
>TRBV7-9|NA|NA|TRBJ2-5
TGTGCCAGCAGCTTAGGATTCACGCGGGAAGGTCAAGAGACCCAGTACTTC
CASSLGFTREGQETQYF
>TRBV5-4|NA|TRBD1|TRBJ2-3
TGTGCCAGCAGCCAGCCGGGACAGAGCACAGATACGCAGTATTTT
CASSQPGQSTDTQYF